The clone carrying this TCR beta chain showed up many times. Its antigen is undetermined. The V gene end was trimmed by 1 base and the J gene end by 13 bases; junction bases not matched to a gene: 10. CDR3 length: 14 residues. Per the germline V gene, CDR1 is SGHTA and CDR2 is FQGNSA. This entry comes from a study of post-analysis software for immune sequencing data. Study findings and constraints: By F measure, samples from a shared preparation batch strongly co-clustered. Among four or five TRBV segments more frequent in patients than controls were TRBV5-6, TRBV5-1 and TRBV20-1.

TCR beta cDNA libraries included unique molecular identifiers. TCRdb re-analysed the PCR reads in MiXCR, keeping a single row per CDR3 protein. The sample shows around 180,000 distinct CDR3 sequences, approximately 31% of them seen only once. The sequence derives from a girl aged 5-17 years with multiple sclerosis. The V call is TRBV7-2, the J call TRBJ2-1, with TRBD2 matching over 7 bases. The sample was blood. The DNA for the CDR3 is TGTGCCAGCAGCTTAGGGTGGGGCGGGAGCGTCCAGTTCTTC. Protein sequence: CASSLGWGGSVQFF.